These 11 T cell receptor beta chains were all obtained from the same sample, sequenced in a study of CD8 T cells in ankylosing spondylitis. MiXCR, applied by TCRdb to the 5' RACE reads, yields one record per CDR3 protein. The sample shows approximately 100,000 distinct CDR3 sequences, roughly 8.7% of them seen only once. Sequenced sample: blood, either unsorted or a sorted T cell fraction (not recorded which). These receptors all stem from a male donor with ankylosing spondylitis or in good health (not recorded which).

This clonotype has ten or more counts. The V gene is TRBV6-6, the J gene TRBJ1-1, with 7 nucleotides matching TRBD1. After removal of 2 bases from V and 1 base from J, the junction contained 4 bases not matched to a gene. Germline values: CDR1 MNHNY, CDR2 SVGAGI (reference sequence). The CDR3 is 15 residues long. This CDR3 is CASSYTGQANTEAFF. The CDR3 DNA reads as TGTGCCAGCAGTTACACTGGACAGGCGAACACTGAAGCTTTCTTT.

This clonotype was counted ten times or more. The rearrangement uses TRBV20-1 and TRBJ1-2, with no clear D. Germline V lookup: CDR1 DFQATT, CDR2 SNEGSKA (reference sequence). Trimming pared 2 bases from V and 4 bases from J, leaving 17 bases between. The CDR3 is 15 residues long. In DNA form, the CDR3 reads TGCAGTGCTAGATTAAGGGCCCTCGGCTTCTATGGCTACACCTTC. It yields the protein CSARLRALGFYGYTF.

In this sample, this clonotype turned up many times. The chain joins TRBV3-1 to TRBJ1-1; the match to TRBD1 covers 10 bases. Trimming at V came to 4 bases and at J to 13 bases, leaving 6 bases not matched to a gene. Looked up from germline, CDR1 is LGHDT and CDR2 is YNNKEL (reference sequence). The CDR3 loop spans 12 amino acids. The CDR3 coding sequence is TGTGCCAGCAGCCCAGGTGACAGGGGGCGTTTCTTT. It translates to CASSPGDRGRFF.

This clonotype was observed a handful of times. The chain recombines TRBV29-1 with TRBJ2-6; no definite D call. CDR1 is SQVTM and CDR2 is ANQGSEA in the germline V gene. The V gene lost 4 bases and the J gene lost 3 bases, with 7 bases spanning the gap. The CDR3 extends over 13 amino acids. The CDR3 loop is CSVGDSGANVLTF. The CDR3 nucleotides read TGCAGCGTTGGGGATAGTGGGGCCAACGTCCTGACTTTC.

This clonotype has at least ten counts. The V gene is TRBV7-9, the J gene TRBJ2-1, with TRBD2 as a possible D gene (5 bases). The CDR3 runs 16 residues. V was cut by 1 base and J by 9 bases, with 19 bases left in between. Per germline, CDR1 SEHNR and CDR2 FQNEAQ (reference sequence). The CDR3 is CASSLDTGYEVGEQFF. In DNA form, the CDR3 reads TGTGCCAGCAGCTTAGATACGGGATATGAGGTCGGTGAGCAGTTCTTC.

At least ten counts were recorded for this clonotype. A junction boundary mismatches the germline segment, possibly from a read error. The chain couples TRBV5-1 to TRBJ2-2; TRBD1 aligns across 9 bases. The CDR3 spans 16 residues. From germline, CDR1 is SGHRS and CDR2 YFSETQ. This chain's CDR3 is CASSPAGTGNNGELFF. The CDR3 nucleotides read TGCGCCAGCAGCCCCGCCGGGACAGGGAACAACGGGGAGCTGTTTTTT.

This clonotype was found many times. The chain joins TRBV29-1 to TRBJ1-2; 7 positions match TRBD1. The CDR3 length is 13 residues. V lost 2 bases to trimming and J lost 8 bases; unmatched junction nucleotides: 8. Germline V lookup: CDR1 SQVTM, CDR2 ANQGSEA. The CDR3 sequence is CSVELWDRSGYTF. In DNA form, the CDR3 reads TGCAGCGTTGAATTATGGGACAGATCAGGCTACACCTTC.

This clonotype was seen at least ten times. The chain links TRBV12-3 or TRBV12-4 to TRBJ2-5; D remains unclear. The V gene lost 6 bases and the J gene lost 0 bases, with 2 bases spanning the gap. The CDR3 spans 11 residues. CDR3 amino acids: CASRDQETQYF. CDR3 in DNA: TGTGCCAGCAGGGACCAAGAGACCCAGTACTTC.

The sample holds many counts of this clonotype. The chain is built from TRBV21-1 and TRBJ2-2; no check of the table's D call, TRBD1, against the DNA was made. TRBV21-1 is listed as a pseudogene. CDR3 length: 12 residues. DNA of the CDR3: TGTGGGACAGAGGCGAACACCGGGGAGCTGTTTTTT. Amino acid sequence: CGTEANTGELFF.

This clonotype was detected many times. The chain carries TRBV7-9 and TRBJ2-7; TRBD1 matches 12 bases. This CDR3 has 13 residues. Germline loops: CDR1 SEHNR, CDR2 FQNEAQ (reference sequence). With 3 bases clipped from V and 13 bases from J, the junction kept 7 bases outside the gene matches. The CDR3 is CASSFSGTGGDYF. The CDR3 bases are TGTGCCAGCAGCTTTTCTGGGACAGGGGGCGATTACTTC. Filled out from reference TRBV7-9 and TRBJ2-7, the complete variable domain reads DTGVSQNPRHKITKRGQNVTFRCDPISEHNRLYWYRQTLGQGPEFLTYFQNEAQLEKSRLLSDRFSAERPKGSFSTLEIQRTEQGDSAMYLCASSFSGTGGDYFGPGTRLTVT.

This clonotype was seen a few times. CDR3 amino acids: CASSTIRTSYNEQFF. The DNA for the CDR3 is TGTGCCAGCAGCACCATCAGGACCAGCTACAATGAGCAGTTCTTC. The V call is TRBV21-1, the J call TRBJ2-1. TRBV21-1 is marked as a pseudogene. The CDR3 runs 15 residues.